One sample yielded the 20 T cell receptor beta chains listed below, sequenced in a study of blood T cells in healthy people across ages. Primed by a sample-barcoded 5' primer and a J-beta primer mix, a second PCR proceeded for about 6 to 12 cycles. TCRdb reanalysed the 5' RACE reads using MiXCR and keeps one entry per CDR3 protein. The data hold fewer than 800,000 distinct CDR3 sequences, with about 34% observed a single time. Sequenced: blood. The receptor set was obtained from a woman older than 75 in good health.

This clonotype was found once. The CDR3 DNA is TGCGCCAGCAGCTTGCTCGCAGGGGCCAGCTCCTACGAGCAGTACTTC. As protein: CASSLLAGASSYEQYF. The V call is TRBV5-1, the J call TRBJ2-7, with a tentative D call TRBD1 (6 bases). The CDR3 runs 16 residues. Germline CDR1 reads SGHRS; CDR2 reads YFSETQ. V lost 1 base and J lost 0, with 14 bases in between. Full variable domain (missing parts from reference TRBV5-1 and TRBJ2-7): KAGVTQTPRYLIKTRGQQVTLSCSPISGHRSVSWYQQTPGQGLQFLFEYFSETQRNKGNFPGRFSGRQFSNSRSEMNVSTLELGDSALYLCASSLLAGASSYEQYFGPGTRLTVT.

This chain connects TRBV13 to TRBJ2-7; D is unclear. The CDR3 extends over 14 amino acids. V was shortened by 2 bases and J by 0 bases, with 8 bases between the two germline ends. The V gene's germline CDR1 is PRHDT and CDR2 FYEKMQ (reference sequence). Written as DNA, the CDR3 is TGTGCCAGCAGCTTATATGCAGTCTCCTACGAGCAGTACTTC. It specifies CASSLYAVSYEQYF. The whole variable domain, remainder taken from reference TRBV13 and TRBJ2-7, is AAGVIQSPRHLIKEKRETATLKCYPIPRHDTVYWYQQGPGQDPQFLISFYEKMQSDKGSIPDRFSAQQFSDYHSELNMSSLELGDSALYFCASSLYAVSYEQYFGPGTRLTVT.

The CDR3 DNA follows: TGCGCCAGCAGCACAGTGACAGGGGGGGAGCAGTACTTC. The encoded protein is CASSTVTGGEQYF. V gene TRBV5-1 combines with J gene TRBJ2-4; 9 bases match TRBD1. In germline, CDR1 is SGHRS, CDR2 YFSETQ. V trimming: 4 bases; J trimming: 13 bases; junction bases outside the gene matches: 9. CDR3 length: 13 amino acids. Filled out from reference TRBV5-1 and TRBJ2-4, the complete variable domain reads KAGVTQTPRYLIKTRGQQVTLSCSPISGHRSVSWYQQTPGQGLQFLFEYFSETQRNKGNFPGRFSGRQFSNSRSEMNVSTLELGDSALYLCASSTVTGGEQYFGAGTRLSVL.

The rearrangement uses TRBV4-3 and TRBJ1-6, with D perhaps matching TRBD1 (6 bases). Trimming took 7 bases from V and 8 from J, leaving 21 bases between them. The CDR3 extends over 16 amino acids. The germline gives CDR1 LGHNA, CDR2 YSLEER. The CDR3 region is CASTQNVGGLDSPLHF. The CDR3 DNA is TGCGCCAGCACGCAAAATGTGGGGGGGCTGGATTCACCCCTCCACTTT.

In this sample, this clonotype turned up many times. The rearrangement joins TRBV20-1 to TRBJ1-4; D ambiguous. This CDR3 has 14 amino acids. With 0 bases removed from V and 4 bases from J, the gap between germline ends came to 9 bases. Germline V CDR1 and CDR2: DFQATT, SNEGSKA (reference sequence). CDR3 residues: CSARDTAGNEKLFF. CDR3 sequence (DNA): TGCAGTGCTAGAGATACAGCCGGTAATGAAAAACTGTTTTTT.

The V gene is TRBV5-1, the J gene TRBJ2-1, with TRBD2 matching over 10 bases. The CDR3 has 18 amino acids. CDR1 is SGHRS, CDR2 YFSETQ, per germline. The junction had 10 bases not matched to a gene; V was cut back by 0 bases and J by 4 bases. CDR3 nucleotides: TGCGCCAGCAGCTTGGCCGCTTCTAGCGGGGGCACATACAATGAGCAGTTCTTC. Translated: CASSLAASSGGTYNEQFF.

This clonotype has ten or more counts. This chain links TRBV13 with TRBJ2-6, with D possibly matching TRBD1 (6 bases). CDR1 PRHDT and CDR2 FYEKMQ come from the germline V gene (reference sequence). The CDR3 is made up of 18 amino acids. V shed 1 base and J shed 2 bases, with 15 bases lying between them. As DNA, the CDR3 is TGTGCCAGCAGCTTAGCCGCAGGGGTAGGGACTGGGGCCAACGTCCTGACTTTC. This codes for CASSLAAGVGTGANVLTF.

This clonotype has a handful of counts. The rearrangement links TRBV9 to TRBJ1-3; 10 bases line up with TRBD1. V was clipped by 4 bases and J by 3 bases; unmatched bases: 7. The CDR3 sequence is 16 residues long. Germline V CDR1 and CDR2: SGDLS, YYNGEE. CDR3 protein: CASSSGTGADGNTIYF. The CDR3 DNA is TGTGCCAGCAGCTCTGGGACAGGGGCAGATGGAAACACCATATATTTT.

This clonotype has a count of ten or more. The chain is built from TRBV27 and TRBJ1-4; D remains ambiguous. Trimming shortened V by 5 bases and J by 0 bases, and 10 bases separated the two germline ends. The germline CDR1 and CDR2 sequences are MNHEY and SMNVEV (reference sequence). The CDR3 sequence is 15 residues long. CDR3: CASSLRRATNEKLFF. CDR3 DNA sequence: TGTGCCAGCAGTCTGAGGCGAGCAACTAATGAAAAACTGTTTTTT.

This clonotype appeared many times. The V call is TRBV18, the J call TRBJ2-5; 8 bases line up with TRBD1. The DNA end favors TRBJ2-7, so the J call may be wrong. The length of the CDR3 is 13 residues. The germline V gene encodes CDR1 KGHSH and CDR2 LQKENI. The CDR3 DNA sequence: TGTGCCAGCTCACCTGGACAGGGCAACGAGCAGTACTTC. Translating it yields CASSPGQGNEQYF.

To note about this clonotype: The junction departs from germline at one end; a sequencing error may be responsible. The CDR3 protein is CASSLASGSSGNAIYF. In nucleotides, the CDR3 is TGTGCCAGCAGCTTAGCGTCAGGGAGCTCTGGAAACGCCATATATTTT. The rearrangement links TRBV7-2 to TRBJ1-3; D is perhaps TRBD1 (5 bases). The CDR3 runs 16 residues. CDR1 is SGHTA and CDR2 is FQGNSA in the germline V gene.

This clonotype showed up just a few times. The genes are TRBV30 and TRBJ1-6; 8 positions agree with TRBD1. The ends lost 0 bases at V and 12 bases at J; junction bases unmatched: 13. The CDR3 is 16 residues long. The germline gives CDR1 GTSNPN, CDR2 SVGIG (reference sequence). The CDR3, as DNA: TGTGCCTGGAGTGTACCCCCTCCGGACAGGGAGAAACCCCTCCACTTT. Protein sequence: CAWSVPPPDREKPLHF.

The CDR3 nucleotides are TGTGCCAGCAGCGAGAACTCAGGGGTGAATTCACCCCTCCACTTT. The encoded protein is CASSENSGVNSPLHF. The rearrangement uses TRBV9 and TRBJ1-6; maybe TRBD1 (6 bases). Germline-derived CDR1 and CDR2 are SGDLS and YYNGEE. V dropped 3 bases and J dropped 7 bases, with 14 bases sitting between them. The CDR3 consists of 15 residues.

The V and J genes are TRBV6-2 or TRBV6-3 and TRBJ2-7, with 7 bases aligning to TRBD1. This CDR3 has 15 residues. J lost 2 bases, V lost 4 bases, and 8 bases had no gene match. Germline loops: CDR1 MNHEY, CDR2 SVGEGT. Written as DNA, the CDR3 is TGTGCCAGCAGTTCTCGACAGGGTGGGGCCTACGAGCAGTACTTC. Protein: CASSSRQGGAYEQYF.

There are many counts of this clonotype. V gene TRBV5-1 combines with J gene TRBJ2-6; the match to TRBD1 covers 9 bases. The CDR3 is 20 residues long. Germline trimming cut 0 bases from V and 2 bases from J; bases unmatched to any gene: 12. The germline V gene has CDR1 SGHRS and CDR2 YFSETQ. The CDR3 DNA sequence: TGCGCCAGCAGCTTGGGGCGCAGGACAGGGGTTAAGACTGGGGCCAACGTCCTGACTTTC. Translation gives CASSLGRRTGVKTGANVLTF.

Only a few counts were recorded for this clonotype. This sequence joins TRBV20-1 and TRBJ1-5; D possibly corresponds to TRBD1 (5 bases). The CDR3 is 14 residues long. Per germline, CDR1 DFQATT and CDR2 SNEGSKA (reference sequence). Deletions cut 4 bases from V and 5 bases from J, with 15 bases between. CDR3 sequence (DNA): TGCAGTGCTACCCGCCCTGGGGGAGATCAGCCCCAGCATTTT. This translates into CSATRPGGDQPQHF.

The chain is built from TRBV30 and TRBJ1-1; D is possibly TRBD1 (5 bases). Deletions cut 3 bases from V and 8 bases from J, with 10 bases between. The CDR3 contains 11 residues. Germline V CDR1 and CDR2: GTSNPN, SVGIG (reference sequence). This chain's CDR3 is CAWSPTEEAFF. CDR3 coding DNA: TGTGCCTGGAGCCCGACAGAAGAAGCTTTCTTT.

This clonotype was detected ten times or more. J is TRBJ2-3 and V is TRBV4-2, with TRBD2 matching over 10 bases. Unmatched junction bases numbered 11, after V lost 0 bases and J lost 2 bases. This CDR3 has 19 residues. In germline, CDR1 is LGHNA, CDR2 YNFKEQ. This chain's CDR3 is CASSQDPITSGAYTDTQYF. CDR3 DNA: TGTGCCAGCAGCCAAGATCCTATCACTAGCGGGGCGTACACAGATACGCAGTATTTT.

On this clonotype: A much more abundant neighbour one base away suggests this may be a read error. The gene calls are TRBV20-1 and TRBJ2-1, with D possibly TRBD2 on 5 matching bases. The V gene's germline CDR1 is DFQATT and CDR2 SNEGSKA (reference sequence). This CDR3 is built from 15 residues. The V end was cut by 0 bases, the J end by 9 bases, with 18 bases between. CDR3 nucleotide sequence: TGCAGTGCTAGAGATCAGACTATCTGTACCGGTGAGCAGTTCTTC. It is translated as CSARDQTICTGEQFF.

This clonotype was found many times. This chain joins TRBV20-1 and TRBJ2-7; no reliable D call. The V and J ends lost 3 bases and 6 bases respectively, with 15 bases between them. The CDR3 covers 13 residues. From germline, CDR1 is DFQATT and CDR2 SNEGSKA (reference sequence). CDR3 region: CSARARTVTEQYF. DNA for the CDR3: TGCAGTGCTAGGGCCCGGACCGTCACCGAGCAGTACTTC.